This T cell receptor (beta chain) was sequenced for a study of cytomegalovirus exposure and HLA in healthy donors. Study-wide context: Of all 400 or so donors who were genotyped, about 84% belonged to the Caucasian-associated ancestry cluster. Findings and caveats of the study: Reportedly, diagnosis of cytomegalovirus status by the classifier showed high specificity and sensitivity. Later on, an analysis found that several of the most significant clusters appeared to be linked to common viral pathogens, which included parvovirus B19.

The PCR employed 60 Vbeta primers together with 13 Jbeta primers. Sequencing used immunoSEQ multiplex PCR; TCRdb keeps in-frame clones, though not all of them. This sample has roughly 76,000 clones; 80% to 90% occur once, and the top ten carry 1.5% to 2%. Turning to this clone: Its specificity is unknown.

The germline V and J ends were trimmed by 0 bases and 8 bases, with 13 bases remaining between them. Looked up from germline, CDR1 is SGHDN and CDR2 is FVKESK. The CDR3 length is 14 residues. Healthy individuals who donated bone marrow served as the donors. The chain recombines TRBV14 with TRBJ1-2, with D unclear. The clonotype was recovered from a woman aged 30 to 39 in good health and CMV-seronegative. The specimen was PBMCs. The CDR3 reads CASSQEKQPMGYTF. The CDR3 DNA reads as TGTGCCAGCAGCCAAGAGAAACAGCCAATGGGCTACACCTTC.